Each of the 20 T cell receptor beta chains below was sequenced from the same sample in a study of blood T cell repertoires in COVID-19. The table came from immunoSEQ multiplex PCR; TCRdb's copy has only in-frame clones and leaves some out. The top ten clones hold more than 4% of a sample with roughly 110,000 clones, roughly 80% of them seen once. Specimen: peripheral blood. The receptors were gathered from a human donor in a cohort sampled during active COVID-19.

The table lists this clone with a few counts. This chain connects TRBV5-1 to TRBJ1-1; D not resolved. CDR1 and CDR2 (germline): SGHRS, YFSETQ. This CDR3 region has 13 residues. The V end lost 4 bases, the J end lost 4 bases, and 11 bases lay between the germline ends. The DNA for the CDR3 is TGCGCCAGCAGCGCTACAGTGGCCACTGAAGCTTTCTTT. Protein product: CASSATVATEAFF.

The chain uses TRBV19 and TRBJ1-2; 7 bases align to TRBD1. The CDR3 runs 14 residues. Per the germline V gene, CDR1 is LNHDA and CDR2 is SQIVND (reference sequence). Trimming at V came to 4 bases and at J to 4 bases, leaving 6 bases not matched to a gene. The DNA for the CDR3 is TGTGCCAGTAGTAACCGACAGGGCACCTATGGCTACACCTTC. Translating gives CASSNRQGTYGYTF.

J is TRBJ2-2 and V is TRBV2; the D gene is possibly TRBD1 (5 bases). The CDR3 totals 15 residues. The germline CDR1 and CDR2 sequences are SNHLY and FYNNEI. Trimming removed 0 bases at V and 5 bases at J, with 10 bases between. The CDR3 is CASSEALKGTGELFF. The CDR3 region has the DNA TGTGCCAGCAGTGAAGCGCTTAAGGGGACCGGGGAGCTGTTTTTT.

This chain connects TRBV30 to TRBJ2-1; D gene uncertain. The CDR3 runs 12 residues. Trimming removed 0 bases at V and 10 bases at J, with 10 bases between. Germline V CDR1 and CDR2: GTSNPN, SVGIG (reference sequence). CDR3 protein: CAWSVYGNEQFF. The DNA of the CDR3 is TGTGCCTGGAGTGTATACGGTAACGAGCAGTTCTTC.

The rearrangement joins TRBV5-1 to TRBJ2-3; D ambiguous. V dropped 4 bases and J dropped 4 bases, with 10 bases sitting between them. Germline-derived CDR1 and CDR2 are SGHRS and YFSETQ. CDR3 length equals 13 residues. The DNA for the CDR3 is TGCGCCAGCAGCATATCAGGTTCAGATACGCAGTATTTT. This translates into CASSISGSDTQYF. Combining the CDR3 with reference TRBV5-1 and TRBJ2-3 gives the whole variable domain KAGVTQTPRYLIKTRGQQVTLSCSPISGHRSVSWYQQTPGQGLQFLFEYFSETQRNKGNFPGRFSGRQFSNSRSEMNVSTLELGDSALYLCASSISGSDTQYFGPGTRLTVL.

The V and J genes are TRBV12-3 or TRBV12-4 and TRBJ2-2; D is unresolved. The CDR3 is 13 residues long. Between the trimmed V and J ends, which lost 5 bases and 3 bases, there was a span of 7 bases. CDR3 amino acids: CASSQTHTGELFF. The CDR3 nucleotides are TGTGCCAGCAGTCAGACTCACACCGGGGAGCTGTTTTTT.

CDR3 sequence: CASQNGGTYGYTF. In DNA form, the CDR3 reads TGTGCCAGTCAAAACGGCGGAACCTATGGCTACACCTTC. V and J are TRBV19 and TRBJ1-2; D not resolved. The CDR3 runs to 13 residues. V lost 8 bases to trimming and J lost 4 bases, with 14 bases between them. Looked up from germline, CDR1 is LNHDA and CDR2 is SQIVND (reference sequence).

V and J are TRBV7-2 and TRBJ1-5; D ambiguous. Between the trimmed V and J ends, which lost 2 bases and 6 bases, there was a span of 11 bases. The germline V gene has CDR1 SGHTA and CDR2 FQGNSA. The CDR3 has 14 amino acids. CDR3 loop: CASSLYGISQPQHF. Here the CDR3 DNA reads TGTGCCAGCAGCTTATACGGTATAAGTCAGCCCCAGCATTTT. The whole variable domain, filled in from reference TRBV7-2 and TRBJ1-5, reads GAGVSQSPSNKVTEKGKDVELRCDPISGHTALYWYRQSLGQGLEFLIYFQGNSAPDKSGLPSDRFSAERTGGSVSTLTIQRTQQEDSAVYLCASSLYGISQPQHFGDGTRLSIL.

CDR3 sequence: CASGLVLPGGYNEQFF. CDR3 sequence (DNA): TGTGCTAGTGGTTTGGTACTACCCGGCGGTTACAATGAGCAGTTCTTC. This rearrangement joins TRBV12-5 to TRBJ2-1; D is uncertain. The CDR3 extends over 16 amino acids. V shed 0 bases and J shed 4 bases, with 13 bases lying between them. CDR1 and CDR2 (germline): LGHNT, FRNRAP.

V gene TRBV3-1 (or the pseudogene TRBV3-2) combines with J gene TRBJ2-7, with a tentative D call TRBD1 (6 bases). This CDR3 is 14 amino acids long. Germline CDR1 LGHDT, CDR2 YNNKEL (reference sequence). V shed 1 base and J shed 2 bases, with 9 bases lying between them. The CDR3 protein is CASSQGTATYEQYF. DNA for the CDR3: TGTGCCAGCAGCCAAGGGACAGCCACCTACGAGCAGTACTTC.

This chain joins TRBV18 and TRBJ2-1; D uncertain. This CDR3 contains 14 residues. Germline lookup yields CDR1 KGHSH and CDR2 LQKENI. Trimming stripped 2 bases from V and 0 bases from J, with 5 bases between. The CDR3 sequence: CASSPASSYNEQFF. CDR3 sequence (DNA): TGTGCCAGCTCACCAGCGAGCTCCTACAATGAGCAGTTCTTC. The variable domain in full, with the rest retrieved from reference TRBV18 and TRBJ2-1, is NAGVMQNPRHLVRRRGQEARLRCSPMKGHSHVYWYRQLPEEGLKFMVYLQKENIIDESGMPKERFSAEFPKEGPSILRIQQVVRGDSAAYFCASSPASSYNEQFFGPGTRLTVL.

This chain joins TRBV10-3 and TRBJ2-2; D unclear. CDR3 length equals 13 residues. Germline V CDR1 and CDR2: ENHRY, SYGVKD. The V and J ends lost 2 bases and 4 bases respectively, with 5 bases between them. CDR3 DNA: TGTGCCATCAGTGAGAGAGCCACCGGGGAGCTGTTTTTT. It encodes CAISERATGELFF.

This sequence joins TRBV6-2 or TRBV6-3 and TRBJ1-5; D ambiguous. CDR3 size: 13 residues. Germline-derived CDR1 and CDR2 are MNHEY and SVGEGT. The V end lost 0 bases, the J end lost 7 bases, and 7 bases lay between the germline ends. The CDR3 spells CASSYSRGQPQHF. The CDR3 coding sequence is TGTGCCAGCAGTTACTCTCGGGGACAGCCCCAGCATTTT.

To note about this clone: Its ends do not fully match the called genes, so a read error is possible. The chain links TRBV9 to TRBJ1-3, with TRBD1 as a possible D gene (6 bases). CDR3 length: 15 residues. Germline CDR1 SGDLS, CDR2 YYNGEE. The CDR3 DNA reads as TGTGCCAGCAGCAAAGGGACAACCTCTGGAAACATCATATATTTT. Translating it yields CASSKGTTSGNIIYF.

Written as DNA, the CDR3 is TGTGCCAGCTCCGGACAGGGAAAAGAGACCCAGTACTTC. Its translation is CASSGQGKETQYF. The chain links TRBV6-5 to TRBJ2-5; 8 bases map to TRBD1. Germline V gene lookup returns CDR1 MNHEY and CDR2 SVGAGI. V shed 8 bases, J shed 3 bases, and the junction held 5 bases outside the gene matches. This CDR3 has 13 residues.

The chain links TRBV2 to TRBJ1-3; TRBD1 aligns across 8 bases. This CDR3 is built from 15 residues. Germline V gene lookup returns CDR1 SNHLY and CDR2 FYNNEI. V lost 7 bases to trimming and J lost 4 bases; unmatched junction nucleotides: 9. Written as DNA, the CDR3 is TGTGCCAGCACCTTAGACAGGGGCAGGGGAAACACCATATATTTT. Amino acid sequence: CASTLDRGRGNTIYF. Full variable domain (rest looked up from reference TRBV2 and TRBJ1-3): EPEVTQTPSHQVTQMGQEVILRCVPISNHLYFYWYRQILGQKVEFLVSFYNNEISEKSEIFDDQFSVERPDGSNFTLKIRSTKLEDSAMYFCASTLDRGRGNTIYFGEGSWLTVV.

V gene TRBV6-6 combines with J gene TRBJ2-2; no clear D. CDR3 size: 11 residues. CDR1 MNHNY and CDR2 SVGAGI come from the germline V gene (reference sequence). The germline V and J ends were trimmed by 7 bases and 10 bases, with 10 bases remaining between them. The DNA of the CDR3 is TGTGCCAGCAAGGCTATAGCGGAGCTGTTTTTT. Protein product: CASKAIAELFF.

The rearrangement uses TRBV5-1 and TRBJ2-5, with TRBD2 identical over 9 bases. With 0 bases clipped from V and 3 bases from J, the junction kept 6 bases outside the gene matches. The CDR3 has 16 amino acids. Germline assignment: CDR1 SGHRS and CDR2 YFSETQ. The CDR3, as DNA: TGCGCCAGCAGCTTGGGGCTAGCGGGAATGGAAGAGACCCAGTACTTC. Its protein is CASSLGLAGMEETQYF.

The chain combines TRBV10-3 with TRBJ2-5; a weak D match, TRBD1 (7 bases). Germline V gene data show CDR1 as ENHRY and CDR2 as SYGVKD. The CDR3 is 13 amino acids. Trimming took 6 bases from V and 5 from J, leaving 13 bases between them. CDR3 nucleotide sequence: TGTGCCATCAGGCGGGACAGCGGGGAGACCCAGTACTTC. This codes for CAIRRDSGETQYF.

V is TRBV3-1 (or the pseudogene TRBV3-2) and J is TRBJ2-7; 11 bases fit TRBD2. The CDR3 consists of 19 residues. CDR1 LGHDT and CDR2 YNNKEL come from the germline V gene (reference sequence). The trim removed 6 bases at V and 0 bases at J, leaving 16 bases unmatched. This CDR3 is CASRRLAGNRALSSYEQYV. The DNA of the CDR3 is TGTGCCAGCAGGAGACTAGCGGGAAACCGGGCACTGAGCTCCTACGAGCAGTACGTC.